This T cell receptor (beta chain) was captured by sequencing in a study of memory CD4+ T cells and cytomegalovirus serostatus. Regarding the study as a whole: Median bootstrapped AUC for CMV status was just over 0.94 originally, approximately 0.93 US-trained. Each of approximately 63 CMV-associated TCRbeta sequences occurred in one to five individuals.

Points on this clone: Its antigen is still unknown.

Single viable CD3+CD4+CD8-CD45RO+ cells were sorted as the memory CD4+ T cells. As handled by the study authors: Out-of-frame sequences were removed, leaving a few million distinct TCRbeta sequences. Profiled with immunoSEQ multiplex PCR; TCRdb holds only in-frame clones, not every one. Clonal size and the V and J genes are those of that table, whereas D and trimming came from the DNA. Among tens of thousands of clones listed, about 80% were seen once. This clonotype was sampled from an adult in good health and CMV-seropositive. Sequenced material: memory CD4+ T cells from blood.

The CDR3 DNA sequence: TGTGCCAGTAGTTCCTTAGCGGGAGAGGGGGCCGTGCAGTTCTTC. Translated: CASSSLAGEGAVQFF. The V and J genes are TRBV19 and TRBJ2-1, with 9 bases matching TRBD2. The germline gives CDR1 LNHDA, CDR2 SQIVND (reference sequence). J was trimmed by 12 bases and V by 5 bases; bases with no gene match: 14. The CDR3 covers 15 residues.